Shown below are 3 T cell receptor beta chains from a single sample sequenced in a study of T-cell reconstitution after alpha-beta-depleted transplantation in children. Preparing the TCRbeta library involved the use of unique molecular identifiers. TCRdb independently ran MiXCR on the PCR reads; one entry per CDR3 protein. The sample lists approximately 590,000 distinct CDR3 sequences, about 11% occurring once. Sample: PBMCs from the stem cell graft donor, taken from the stem cell graft. These receptors all come from a human donor who donated a stem cell graft to a child with acute myeloid leukemia.

The table lists this clonotype with a few counts. The CDR3 here is CASSWDGYGYTF. CDR3 sequence (DNA): TGCGCCAGCAGCTGGGACGGCTATGGCTACACCTTC. This chain uses TRBV5-1 with TRBJ1-2; D possibly corresponds to TRBD1 (5 bases). Between the trimmed V and J ends, which lost 3 bases and 4 bases, there was a span of 7 bases. This CDR3 spans 12 amino acids. Germline V CDR1 and CDR2: SGHRS, YFSETQ.

This rearrangement joins TRBV29-1 to TRBJ2-2; 7 bases align to TRBD2. CDR3 length: 13 residues. V shed 6 bases, J shed 5 bases, and the junction held 6 bases outside the gene matches. Germline V lookup: CDR1 SQVTM, CDR2 ANQGSEA. As DNA, the CDR3 is TGCAGCGTCCGGACTAGAGGGACCGGGGAGCTGTTTTTT. As protein: CSVRTRGTGELFF.

This clonotype showed up just a few times. The chain has TRBV5-1 and TRBJ2-7; D may be TRBD1 (6 bases). Germline CDR1 and CDR2: SGHRS and YFSETQ. V gave up 1 base and J gave up 6 bases, with 17 bases separating them. The CDR3 contains 15 residues. Written as DNA, the CDR3 is TGCGCCAGCAGCTTGATCCCGGACAGTGGGTCCGAGCAGTACTTC. Translation: CASSLIPDSGSEQYF. Drawing the rest from reference TRBV5-1 and TRBJ2-7, the complete variable domain is KAGVTQTPRYLIKTRGQQVTLSCSPISGHRSVSWYQQTPGQGLQFLFEYFSETQRNKGNFPGRFSGRQFSNSRSEMNVSTLELGDSALYLCASSLIPDSGSEQYFGPGTRLTVT.